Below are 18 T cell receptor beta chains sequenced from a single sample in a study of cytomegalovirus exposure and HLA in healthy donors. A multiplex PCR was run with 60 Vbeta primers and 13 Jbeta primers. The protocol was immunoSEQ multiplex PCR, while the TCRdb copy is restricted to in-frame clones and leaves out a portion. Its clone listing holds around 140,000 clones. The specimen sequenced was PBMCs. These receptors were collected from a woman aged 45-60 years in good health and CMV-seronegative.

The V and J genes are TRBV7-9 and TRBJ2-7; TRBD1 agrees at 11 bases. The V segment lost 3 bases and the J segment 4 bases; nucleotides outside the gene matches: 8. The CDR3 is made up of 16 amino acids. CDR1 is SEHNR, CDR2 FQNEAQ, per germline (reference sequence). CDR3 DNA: TGTGCCAGCAGCTTGTTCCGGACAGGGGGCCCATACGAGCAGTACTTC. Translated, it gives CASSLFRTGGPYEQYF.

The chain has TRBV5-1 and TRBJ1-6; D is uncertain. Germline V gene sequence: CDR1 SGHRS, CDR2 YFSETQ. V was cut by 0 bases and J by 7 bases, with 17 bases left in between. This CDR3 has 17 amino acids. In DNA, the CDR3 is TGCGCCAGCAGCTTGGGTCACTCTACGGGGTCGAATTCACCCCTCCACTTT. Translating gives CASSLGHSTGSNSPLHF.

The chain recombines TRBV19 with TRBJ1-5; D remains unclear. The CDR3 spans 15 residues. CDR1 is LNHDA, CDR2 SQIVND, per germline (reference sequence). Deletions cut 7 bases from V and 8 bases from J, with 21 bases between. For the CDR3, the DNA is TGTGCCAGTACCAACTATGACGGACTCATCGAGCCCCAGCATTTT. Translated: CASTNYDGLIEPQHF.

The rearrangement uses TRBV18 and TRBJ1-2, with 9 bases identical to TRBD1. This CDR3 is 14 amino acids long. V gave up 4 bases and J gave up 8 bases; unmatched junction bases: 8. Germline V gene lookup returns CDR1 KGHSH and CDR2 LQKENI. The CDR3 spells CASSQMDRGGGYTF. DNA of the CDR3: TGTGCCAGCTCACAGATGGACAGGGGAGGCGGCTACACCTTC.

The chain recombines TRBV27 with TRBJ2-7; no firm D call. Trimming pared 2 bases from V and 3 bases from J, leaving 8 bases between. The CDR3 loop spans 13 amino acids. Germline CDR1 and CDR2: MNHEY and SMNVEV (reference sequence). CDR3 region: CASSLDTSYEQYF. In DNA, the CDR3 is TGTGCCAGCAGTTTAGACACCAGCTACGAGCAGTACTTC.

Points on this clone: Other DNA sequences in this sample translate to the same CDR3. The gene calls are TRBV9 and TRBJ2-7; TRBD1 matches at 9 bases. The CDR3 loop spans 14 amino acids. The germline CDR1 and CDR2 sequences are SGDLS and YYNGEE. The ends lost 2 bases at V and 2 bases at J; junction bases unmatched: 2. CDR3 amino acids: CASSVGQGPYEQYF. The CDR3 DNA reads TGTGCCAGCAGCGTTGGACAGGGGCCCTACGAGCAGTACTTC.

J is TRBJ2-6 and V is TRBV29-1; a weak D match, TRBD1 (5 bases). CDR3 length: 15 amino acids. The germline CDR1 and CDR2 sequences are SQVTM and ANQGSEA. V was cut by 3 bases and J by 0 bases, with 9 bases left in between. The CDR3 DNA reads TGCAGCGTTGAGACAGTCTACTCTGGGGCCAACGTCCTGACTTTC. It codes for CSVETVYSGANVLTF.

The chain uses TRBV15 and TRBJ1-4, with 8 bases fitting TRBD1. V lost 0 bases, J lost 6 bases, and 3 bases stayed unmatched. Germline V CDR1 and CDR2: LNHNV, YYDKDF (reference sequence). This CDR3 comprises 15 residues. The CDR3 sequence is CATSRDQGADEKLFF. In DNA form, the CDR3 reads TGTGCCACCAGCAGAGACCAGGGGGCTGATGAAAAACTGTTTTTT.

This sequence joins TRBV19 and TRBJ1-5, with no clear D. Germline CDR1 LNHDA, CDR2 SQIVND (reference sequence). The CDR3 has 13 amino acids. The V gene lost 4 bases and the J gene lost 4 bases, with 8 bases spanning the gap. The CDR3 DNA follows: TGTGCCAGTAGTACAGTCTTTAATCAGCCCCAGCATTTT. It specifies CASSTVFNQPQHF.

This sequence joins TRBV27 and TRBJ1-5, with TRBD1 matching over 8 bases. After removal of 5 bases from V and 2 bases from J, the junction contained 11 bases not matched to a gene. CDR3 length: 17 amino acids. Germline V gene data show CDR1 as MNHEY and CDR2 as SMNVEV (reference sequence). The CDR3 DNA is TGTGCCAGCAGTCCCGGACAGGGTGTATTTCGCAATCAGCCCCAGCATTTT. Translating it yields CASSPGQGVFRNQPQHF.

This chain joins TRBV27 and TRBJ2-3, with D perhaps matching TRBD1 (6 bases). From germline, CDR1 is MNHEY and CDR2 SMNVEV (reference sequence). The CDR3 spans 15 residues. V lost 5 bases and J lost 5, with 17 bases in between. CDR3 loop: CASSQQGWGGDTQYF. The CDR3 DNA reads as TGTGCCAGCAGTCAACAGGGTTGGGGTGGAGATACGCAGTATTTT.

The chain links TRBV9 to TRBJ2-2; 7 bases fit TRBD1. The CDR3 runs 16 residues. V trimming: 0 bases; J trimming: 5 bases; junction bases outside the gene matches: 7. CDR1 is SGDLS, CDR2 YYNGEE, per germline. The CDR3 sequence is CASSVGGTGETGELFF. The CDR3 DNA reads TGTGCCAGCAGCGTAGGAGGAACAGGGGAAACCGGGGAGCTGTTTTTT.

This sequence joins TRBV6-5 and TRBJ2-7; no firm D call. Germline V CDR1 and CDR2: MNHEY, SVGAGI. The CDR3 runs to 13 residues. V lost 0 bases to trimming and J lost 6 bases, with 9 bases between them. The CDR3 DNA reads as TGTGCCAGCAGTTACTCGAGTAAATTCGAGCAGTACTTC. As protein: CASSYSSKFEQYF.

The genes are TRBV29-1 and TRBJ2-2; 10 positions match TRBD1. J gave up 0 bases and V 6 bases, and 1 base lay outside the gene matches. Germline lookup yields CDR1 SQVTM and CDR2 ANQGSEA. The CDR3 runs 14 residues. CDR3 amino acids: CSVGQGANTGELFF. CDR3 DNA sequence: TGCAGCGTAGGACAGGGGGCGAACACCGGGGAGCTGTTTTTT.

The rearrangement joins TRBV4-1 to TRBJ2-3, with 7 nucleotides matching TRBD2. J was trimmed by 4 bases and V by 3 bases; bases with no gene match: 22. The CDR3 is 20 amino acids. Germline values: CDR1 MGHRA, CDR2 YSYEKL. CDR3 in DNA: TGCGCCAGCAGCCATCCAACCCTCCATGGGGGGAGGGCCTGGGCAGATACGCAGTATTTT. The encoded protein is CASSHPTLHGGRAWADTQYF.

In DNA form, the CDR3 reads TGTGCCAGCAGTTCCGACCGGGACAGGGGCCTCTACGAGCAGTACTTC. This sequence encodes CASSSDRDRGLYEQYF. The chain combines TRBV5-4 with TRBJ2-7; 10 bases map to TRBD1. The ends lost 5 bases at V and 3 bases at J; junction bases unmatched: 11. CDR1 is SGHNT and CDR2 is YYREEE in the germline V gene (reference sequence). CDR3 length: 16 residues.

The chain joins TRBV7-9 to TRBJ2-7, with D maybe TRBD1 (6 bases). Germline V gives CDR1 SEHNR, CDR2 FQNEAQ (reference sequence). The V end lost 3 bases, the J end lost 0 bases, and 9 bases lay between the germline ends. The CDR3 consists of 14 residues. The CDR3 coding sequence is TGTGCCAGCAGCTTTGGGGGCCGCTCCTACGAGCAGTACTTC. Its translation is CASSFGGRSYEQYF. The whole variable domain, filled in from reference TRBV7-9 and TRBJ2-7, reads DTGVSQNPRHKITKRGQNVTFRCDPISEHNRLYWYRQTLGQGPEFLTYFQNEAQLEKSRLLSDRFSAERPKGSFSTLEIQRTEQGDSAMYLCASSFGGRSYEQYFGPGTRLTVT.

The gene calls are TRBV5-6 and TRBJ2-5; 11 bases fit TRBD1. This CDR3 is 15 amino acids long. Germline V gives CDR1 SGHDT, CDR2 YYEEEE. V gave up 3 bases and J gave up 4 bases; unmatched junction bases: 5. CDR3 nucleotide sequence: TGTGCCAGCAGCTCAGGGACAGGGGGTGCAGAGACCCAGTACTTC. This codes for CASSSGTGGAETQYF.